The 27 T cell receptor beta chains below come from one sample, sequenced in a study of blood T cell repertoires in COVID-19. Some clones are missing from TCRdb's copy, which holds only in-frame ones; the method was immunoSEQ multiplex PCR. Seen here are 200,000 to 250,000 clones, around 78% observed once, and the top ten hold around 2.6%. Sequencing input: peripheral blood. These receptor sequences come from a woman in her sixties or seventies with active or convalescent COVID-19.

The rearrangement links TRBV10-3 to TRBJ1-2, with D possibly being TRBD1 (5 bases). Trimming removed 3 bases from V and 8 bases from J, with 10 bases in between. CDR1 is ENHRY, CDR2 SYGVKD, per germline. This CDR3 contains 12 residues. CDR3 sequence reads: CAISEQNRGYTF. The CDR3 nucleotides read TGTGCCATCAGTGAACAGAACAGGGGCTACACCTTC.

V usage is TRBV5-4 and J usage is TRBJ2-1; a weak D match, TRBD1 (6 bases). Per germline, CDR1 SGHNT and CDR2 YYREEE (reference sequence). Trimming took 0 bases from V and 2 from J, leaving 9 bases between them. The CDR3 consists of 15 residues. The CDR3 is CASSLAGAPYNEQFF. The CDR3 DNA follows: TGTGCCAGCAGCTTGGCAGGGGCCCCCTACAATGAGCAGTTCTTC.

Notes on this clone: Other DNA sequences within the sample encode an identical CDR3. As DNA, the CDR3 is TGCAGCGTTTCTGGCGGGGATACGCAGTATTTT. Amino acid sequence: CSVSGGDTQYF. V usage is TRBV29-1 and J usage is TRBJ2-3, with D tentatively TRBD2 (5 bases). Germline V CDR1 and CDR2: SQVTM, ANQGSEA. The length of the CDR3 is 11 residues. Trimming cost V 5 bases and J 6 bases, with 9 bases left between them.

The CDR3 region has the DNA TGCGCCAGCAGGCGGCTAGCGGGCTCCTACAATGAGCAGTTCTTC. It is translated as CASRRLAGSYNEQFF. The V call is TRBV5-1, the J call TRBJ2-1; 8 bases are a match to TRBD2. The V segment lost 5 bases and the J segment 0 bases; nucleotides outside the gene matches: 4. The length of the CDR3 is 15 residues. CDR1 SGHRS and CDR2 YFSETQ come from the germline V gene.

The table lists this clone with a few counts. The rearrangement links TRBV3-1 (or the pseudogene TRBV3-2) to TRBJ2-5; no clear D. This CDR3 has 13 residues. The ends were cut back, 4 bases at V and 1 base at J, with 7 bases in the middle. The germline V gene encodes CDR1 LGHDT and CDR2 YNNKEL (reference sequence). CDR3 sequence: CASSPRSQETQYF. The CDR3 nucleotides are TGTGCCAGCAGCCCCCGGAGCCAAGAGACCCAGTACTTC.

The rearrangement joins TRBV29-1 to TRBJ2-1; D perhaps matches TRBD2 (5 bases). Trimming removed 6 bases from V and 1 base from J, with 16 bases in between. This CDR3 has 15 amino acids. The germline V gene encodes CDR1 SQVTM and CDR2 ANQGSEA. The CDR3 region has the DNA TGCAGCGTGGCGGGCTTTAATTATTCCTACAATGAGCAGTTCTTC. Amino acid sequence: CSVAGFNYSYNEQFF.

J is TRBJ2-7 and V is TRBV13, with TRBD2 identical over 7 bases. Germline V gene sequence: CDR1 PRHDT, CDR2 FYEKMQ (reference sequence). The CDR3 covers 20 residues. V was clipped by 5 bases and J by 2 bases; unmatched bases: 24. The CDR3 coding sequence is TGTGCCAGCAGCCTAACGATAGGGGCTCTCGGGCGGGAGCCCCCCTACGAGCAGTACTTC. Translation: CASSLTIGALGREPPYEQYF. The full variable domain, with the rest looked up from reference TRBV13 and TRBJ2-7, is AAGVIQSPRHLIKEKRETATLKCYPIPRHDTVYWYQQGPGQDPQFLISFYEKMQSDKGSIPDRFSAQQFSDYHSELNMSSLELGDSALYFCASSLTIGALGREPPYEQYFGPGTRLTVT.

The V call is TRBV3-1 (or the pseudogene TRBV3-2), the J call TRBJ1-6, with D tentatively TRBD1 (5 bases). Trimming removed 2 bases at V and 12 bases at J, with 17 bases between. This CDR3 has 15 residues. The germline gives CDR1 LGHDT, CDR2 YNNKEL (reference sequence). As DNA, the CDR3 is TGTGCCAGCAGCCAAAGTGGAACAGGAGAACTACCCCTCCACTTT. Its translation is CASSQSGTGELPLHF.

The chain couples TRBV5-1 to TRBJ1-2, with D uncertain. CDR3 length: 15 amino acids. Per germline, CDR1 SGHRS and CDR2 YFSETQ. V was shortened by 1 base and J by 3 bases, with 13 bases between the two germline ends. The CDR3 DNA is TGCGCCAGCAGCTTGCACTCACCGGAGGACTATGGCTACACCTTC. It specifies CASSLHSPEDYGYTF.

This chain uses TRBV28 with TRBJ1-1; no reliable D call. V was trimmed by 1 base and J by 4 bases, leaving 10 bases between them. The length of the CDR3 is 14 residues. CDR1 and CDR2 from the germline V gene are MDHEN and SYDVKM. CDR3 sequence: CASSLSRGFTEAFF. The CDR3 DNA follows: TGTGCCAGCAGTTTATCACGGGGATTCACTGAAGCTTTCTTT.

The chain links TRBV4-1 to TRBJ2-1; no firm D call. This CDR3 spans 13 amino acids. Trimming left V 1 base short and J 5 bases short, with 6 bases between. Germline V gene lookup returns CDR1 MGHRA and CDR2 YSYEKL. DNA for the CDR3: TGCGCCAGCAGCCAAGTTGGAGACAATGAGCAGTTCTTC. It specifies CASSQVGDNEQFF.

This chain uses TRBV3-1 (or the pseudogene TRBV3-2) with TRBJ1-2, with D perhaps TRBD1 (6 bases). CDR1 is LGHDT, CDR2 YNNKEL, per germline (reference sequence). Trimming took 0 bases from V and 6 from J, leaving 8 bases between them. This CDR3 region has 13 residues. CDR3 nucleotide sequence: TGTGCCAGCAGCCAAGAAGAGGGGGATGGCTACACCTTC. Amino acids: CASSQEEGDGYTF.

The chain combines TRBV20-1 with TRBJ1-1, with a weak D call TRBD1 (5 bases). V shed 8 bases and J shed 2 bases, with 9 bases lying between them. This CDR3 contains 11 residues. Germline V gives CDR1 DFQATT, CDR2 SNEGSKA (reference sequence). CDR3 loop: CSTRDNTEAFF. The CDR3 coding sequence is TGCAGTACCAGGGATAACACTGAAGCTTTCTTT.

The rearrangement uses TRBV3-1 (or the pseudogene TRBV3-2) and TRBJ2-3; the match to TRBD2 covers 8 bases. CDR3 length: 16 residues. V lost 1 base, J lost 4 bases, and 7 bases stayed unmatched. The germline V gene encodes CDR1 LGHDT and CDR2 YNNKEL (reference sequence). This CDR3 is CASSQGASGGADTQYF. The CDR3 DNA is TGTGCCAGCAGCCAAGGAGCCAGCGGGGGCGCAGATACGCAGTATTTT.

This chain connects TRBV7-8 to TRBJ1-1; no firm D call. This CDR3 is built from 15 residues. The ends were cut back, 1 base at V and 6 bases at J, with 15 bases in the middle. Germline values: CDR1 SGHVS, CDR2 FQNEAQ. CDR3 bases: TGTGCCAGCAGCTTAGTTTACGATAGCGGGTCTGAAGCTTTCTTT. This translates into CASSLVYDSGSEAFF. Full variable domain (rest looked up from reference TRBV7-8 and TRBJ1-1): GAGVSQSPRYKVAKRGQDVALRCDPISGHVSLFWYQQALGQGPEFLTYFQNEAQLDKSGLPSDRFFAERPEGSVSTLKIQRTQQEDSAVYLCASSLVYDSGSEAFFGQGTRLTVV.

With respect to this clone: This CDR3 is also generated by other DNA sequences in the sample. V gene TRBV12-3 or TRBV12-4 combines with J gene TRBJ1-1; TRBD1 is a possible D gene (6 bases). The CDR3 extends over 13 amino acids. V dropped 3 bases and J dropped 5 bases, with 10 bases sitting between them. The CDR3 loop is CASSFTGRTEAFF. The CDR3 DNA sequence: TGTGCCAGCAGTTTTACAGGGAGAACTGAAGCTTTCTTT.

The V and J genes are TRBV7-9 and TRBJ2-1, with D possibly matching TRBD1 (5 bases). Per germline, CDR1 SEHNR and CDR2 FQNEAQ (reference sequence). V was cut by 7 bases and J by 4 bases, with 14 bases left in between. The CDR3 is 14 amino acids. The CDR3 loop reads CASTSVPGYNEQFF. The CDR3 bases are TGTGCCAGCACCTCTGTCCCAGGGTACAATGAGCAGTTCTTC.

Only one count was recorded for this clone. This rearrangement joins TRBV6-5 to TRBJ2-1; the match to TRBD1 covers 9 bases. With 6 bases clipped from V and 8 bases from J, the junction kept 11 bases outside the gene matches. The CDR3 totals 15 residues. CDR1 is MNHEY and CDR2 is SVGAGI in the germline V gene. The CDR3 protein is CASSHTVGQGYEQFF. In nucleotides, the CDR3 is TGTGCCAGCAGCCATACAGTGGGACAGGGATATGAGCAGTTCTTC.

This clone was counted once. The chain links TRBV3-1 (or the pseudogene TRBV3-2) to TRBJ1-3, with D perhaps matching TRBD1 (6 bases). The CDR3 spans 15 residues. V lost 4 bases to trimming and J lost 0 bases, with 10 bases between them. Germline CDR1 LGHDT, CDR2 YNNKEL (reference sequence). CDR3 DNA sequence: TGTGCCAGCAGCCCCCAGGGGTACTCTGGAAACACCATATATTTT. It specifies CASSPQGYSGNTIYF.

The chain couples TRBV7-2 to TRBJ1-5; D ambiguous. CDR1 SGHTA and CDR2 FQGNSA come from the germline V gene. Trimming stripped 4 bases from V and 5 bases from J, with 15 bases between. CDR3 length equals 15 residues. CDR3 coding DNA: TGTGCCAGCAGCTCCGACCCGGGTCAGCATCAGCCCCAGCATTTT. This codes for CASSSDPGQHQPQHF. Drawing the rest from reference TRBV7-2 and TRBJ1-5, the complete variable domain is GAGVSQSPSNKVTEKGKDVELRCDPISGHTALYWYRQSLGQGLEFLIYFQGNSAPDKSGLPSDRFSAERTGGSVSTLTIQRTQQEDSAVYLCASSSDPGQHQPQHFGDGTRLSIL.

The gene calls are TRBV5-4 and TRBJ1-4; 7 bases map to TRBD1. This CDR3 spans 14 amino acids. Looked up from germline, CDR1 is SGHNT and CDR2 is YYREEE (reference sequence). The ends lost 4 bases at V and 4 bases at J; junction bases unmatched: 4. In DNA form, the CDR3 reads TGTGCCAGCAGCCCGGGACAGAGTAATGAAAAACTGTTTTTT. Encoded protein: CASSPGQSNEKLFF.

The chain carries TRBV28 and TRBJ1-4, with 9 bases lining up with TRBD1. The germline gives CDR1 MDHEN, CDR2 SYDVKM. There are 15 residues in the CDR3. V shed 5 bases, J shed 3 bases, and the junction held 4 bases outside the gene matches. The CDR3 DNA reads TGTGCCAGCAGTGCGAGGGACAGGGCTAATGAAAAACTGTTTTTT. Translation: CASSARDRANEKLFF.

This chain uses TRBV10-3 with TRBJ1-6; 8 bases agree with TRBD1. Germline loops: CDR1 ENHRY, CDR2 SYGVKD. The CDR3 is made up of 14 amino acids. Losses at the gene ends were 6 bases for V and 5 bases for J; bases not matched to a gene: 3. The CDR3 reads CAIRQQGDNSPLHF. CDR3 DNA sequence: TGTGCCATCAGGCAACAGGGGGATAATTCACCCCTCCACTTT.

As concerns this clone: At the DNA level, this CDR3 is encoded by other sequences in the same sample as well. The chain uses TRBV5-1 and TRBJ1-4; 8 bases agree with TRBD1. The CDR3 totals 14 residues. Germline V gives CDR1 SGHRS, CDR2 YFSETQ. V lost 4 bases and J lost 7; bases outside the gene matches: 6. The CDR3 coding sequence is TGCGCCAGCAGCCCCGGACAGGGAGGTGAAAAACTGTTTTTT. Translating it yields CASSPGQGGEKLFF. Filled out from reference TRBV5-1 and TRBJ1-4, the complete variable domain reads KAGVTQTPRYLIKTRGQQVTLSCSPISGHRSVSWYQQTPGQGLQFLFEYFSETQRNKGNFPGRFSGRQFSNSRSEMNVSTLELGDSALYLCASSPGQGGEKLFFGSGTQLSVL.

The chain employs TRBV7-8 and TRBJ2-7; TRBD2 aligns across 10 bases. Germline CDR1 is SGHVS and CDR2 is FQNEAQ. V gave up 5 bases and J gave up 2 bases; unmatched junction bases: 9. The CDR3 runs to 16 residues. CDR3 DNA sequence: TGTGCCAGCAGCGAGGTGGTTACTAGCGGGACCTACGAGCAGTACTTC. Translated, it gives CASSEVVTSGTYEQYF.

A single count supports this clone. This chain connects TRBV3-1 (or the pseudogene TRBV3-2) to TRBJ1-4, with D possibly matching TRBD1 (6 bases). This CDR3 has 13 residues. The germline V and J ends were trimmed by 4 bases and 8 bases, with 11 bases remaining between them. Germline V gene data show CDR1 as LGHDT and CDR2 as YNNKEL (reference sequence). DNA of the CDR3: TGTGCCAGCAGCCTAAGTAGGGGGGAAAAACTGTTTTTT. This codes for CASSLSRGEKLFF.

The chain uses TRBV28 and TRBJ2-7; 10 bases line up with TRBD1. Germline V lookup: CDR1 MDHEN, CDR2 SYDVKM. The CDR3 is 15 residues long. J was trimmed by 6 bases and V by 5 bases; bases with no gene match: 10. CDR3 sequence reads: CASSAGTGARVEQYF. CDR3 DNA sequence: TGTGCCAGCAGTGCCGGGACAGGGGCTAGGGTCGAGCAGTACTTC.